This T cell receptor (beta chain) derives from a study of shared clonotypes between healthy human individuals. Overall study results and limits: Represented diversity (both genetic and exposure-history) was limited by the small number of donors.

Regarding this clone: No antigen is known for it.

CD45RO negativity and positive selection for CCR7 defined naive CD8 cells, a population that excluded terminally differentiated effector memory CD45RA+ cells. Profiling relied on immunoSEQ multiplex PCR, and the TCRdb table lists in-frame clones only, not all of them. Here the sample spans roughly 890,000 clones, more than 85% being singletons. CDR1 is SEHNR and CDR2 is FQNEAQ in the germline V gene (reference sequence). This CDR3 is built from 11 residues. The V gene lost 10 bases and the J gene lost 1 base, with 7 bases spanning the gap. Sequenced input: naive CD8+ T cells sorted from blood. The gene calls are TRBV7-9 and TRBJ1-1; the D gene is possibly TRBD1 (5 bases). This clonotype originated in a man aged 30 to 39 in good health. This CDR3 is CATGTNTEAFF. CDR3 nucleotides: TGTGCCACCGGGACGAACACTGAAGCTTTCTTT.